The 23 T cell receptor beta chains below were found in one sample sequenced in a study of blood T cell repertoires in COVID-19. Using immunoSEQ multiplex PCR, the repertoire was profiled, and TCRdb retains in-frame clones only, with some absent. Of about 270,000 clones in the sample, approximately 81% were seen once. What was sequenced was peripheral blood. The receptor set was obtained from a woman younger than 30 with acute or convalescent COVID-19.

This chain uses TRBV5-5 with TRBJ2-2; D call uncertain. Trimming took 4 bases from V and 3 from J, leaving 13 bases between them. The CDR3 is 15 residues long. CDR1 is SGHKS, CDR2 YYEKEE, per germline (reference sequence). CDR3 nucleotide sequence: TGTGCCAGCAGCCCTACTATGGTGGACACCGGGGAGCTGTTTTTT. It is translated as CASSPTMVDTGELFF.

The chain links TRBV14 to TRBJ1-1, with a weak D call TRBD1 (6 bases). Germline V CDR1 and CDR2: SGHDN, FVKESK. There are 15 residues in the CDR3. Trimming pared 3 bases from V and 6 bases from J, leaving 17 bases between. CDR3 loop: CASSQMTGQSPEAFF. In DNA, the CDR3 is TGTGCCAGCAGCCAGATGACCGGACAGAGTCCTGAAGCTTTCTTT.

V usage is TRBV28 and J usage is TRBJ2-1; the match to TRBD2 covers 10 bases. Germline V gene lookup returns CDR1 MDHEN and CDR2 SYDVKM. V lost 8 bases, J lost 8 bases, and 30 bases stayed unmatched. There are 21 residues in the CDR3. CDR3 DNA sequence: TGTGCCAGCCGCCTAGACGGGCTTAGGGCTAGCGGGAGCGGTATCGCGTATGAGCAGTTCTTC. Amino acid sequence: CASRLDGLRASGSGIAYEQFF. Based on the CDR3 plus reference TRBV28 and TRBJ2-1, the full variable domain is DVKVTQSSRYLVKRTGEKVFLECVQDMDHENMFWYRQDPGLGLRLIYFSYDVKMKEKGDIPEGYSVSREKKERFSLILESASTNQTSMYLCASRLDGLRASGSGIAYEQFFGPGTRLTVL.

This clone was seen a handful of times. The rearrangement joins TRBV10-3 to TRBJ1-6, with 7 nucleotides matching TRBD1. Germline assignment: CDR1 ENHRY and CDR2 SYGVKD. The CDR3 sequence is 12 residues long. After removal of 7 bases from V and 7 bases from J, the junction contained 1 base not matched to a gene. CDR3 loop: CAIMGQNSPLHF. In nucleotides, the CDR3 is TGTGCCATCATGGGACAGAATTCACCCCTCCACTTT.

The CDR3 here is CARVTTGTSVNNEQFF. CDR3 nucleotides: TGTGCCAGAGTAACGACCGGGACTAGCGTTAACAATGAGCAGTTCTTC. The chain uses TRBV9 and TRBJ2-1, with TRBD2 identical over 10 bases. This CDR3 is 16 amino acids long. Germline V gene data show CDR1 as SGDLS and CDR2 as YYNGEE. V lost 8 bases and J lost 5; bases outside the gene matches: 13. Full variable domain (rest looked up from reference TRBV9 and TRBJ2-1): DSGVTQTPKHLITATGQRVTLRCSPRSGDLSVYWYQQSLDQGLQFLIQYYNGEERAKGNILERFSAQQFPDLHSELNLSSLELGDSALYFCARVTTGTSVNNEQFFGPGTRLTVL.

The CDR3 DNA is TGCGCCAGCAGTGAGTCATCCCAGGGGAACACTGAAGCTTTCTTT. Its protein is CASSESSQGNTEAFF. The rearrangement uses TRBV10-2 and TRBJ1-1; a weak D match, TRBD1 (5 bases). The CDR3 is 15 amino acids. Germline CDR1 and CDR2: WSHSY and SAAADI. Trimming removed 0 bases at V and 1 base at J, with 9 bases between.

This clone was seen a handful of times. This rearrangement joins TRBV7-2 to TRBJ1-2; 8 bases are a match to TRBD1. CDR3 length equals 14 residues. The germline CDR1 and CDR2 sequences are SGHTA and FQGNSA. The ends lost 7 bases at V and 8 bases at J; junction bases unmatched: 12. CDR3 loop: CASTAGGRGQGYTF. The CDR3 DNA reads TGTGCCAGCACCGCGGGCGGCAGGGGGCAAGGCTACACCTTC.

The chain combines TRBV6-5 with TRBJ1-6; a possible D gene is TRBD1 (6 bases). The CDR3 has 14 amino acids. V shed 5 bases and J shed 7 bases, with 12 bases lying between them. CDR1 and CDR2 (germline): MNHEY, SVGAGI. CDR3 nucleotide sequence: TGTGCCAGCAGTACACGACAGGCAAATTCACCCCTCCACTTT. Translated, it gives CASSTRQANSPLHF.

DNA of the CDR3: TGTGCCACCAGCAGAGGGGACAGGGGGCGCCCAGATACGCAGTATTTT. Translation gives CATSRGDRGRPDTQYF. This rearrangement joins TRBV15 to TRBJ2-3; 12 bases agree with TRBD1. V was pared by 1 base and J by 4 bases, with 3 bases of the junction left unmatched. The CDR3 spans 16 residues. The V gene's germline CDR1 is LNHNV and CDR2 YYDKDF (reference sequence).

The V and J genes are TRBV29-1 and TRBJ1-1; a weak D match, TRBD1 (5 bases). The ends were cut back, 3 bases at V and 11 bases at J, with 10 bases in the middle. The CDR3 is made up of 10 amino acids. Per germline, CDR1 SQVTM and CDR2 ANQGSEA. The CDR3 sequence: CSVDAGYAFF. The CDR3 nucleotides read TGCAGCGTTGATGCAGGGTACGCTTTCTTT.

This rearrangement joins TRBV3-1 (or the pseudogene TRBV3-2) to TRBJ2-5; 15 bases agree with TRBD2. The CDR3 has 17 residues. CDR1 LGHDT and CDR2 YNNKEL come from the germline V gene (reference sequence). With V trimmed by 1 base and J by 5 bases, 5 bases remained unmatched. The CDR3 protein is CASSQGTSGRAWETQYF. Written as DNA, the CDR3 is TGTGCCAGCAGCCAAGGGACTAGCGGGAGGGCCTGGGAGACCCAGTACTTC.

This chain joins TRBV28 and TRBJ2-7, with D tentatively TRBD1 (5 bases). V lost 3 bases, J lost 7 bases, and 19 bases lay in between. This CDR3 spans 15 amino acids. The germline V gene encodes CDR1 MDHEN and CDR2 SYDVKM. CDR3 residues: CASSFQGMVFGEQYF. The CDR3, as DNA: TGTGCCAGCAGTTTCCAGGGAATGGTCTTTGGGGAGCAGTACTTC.

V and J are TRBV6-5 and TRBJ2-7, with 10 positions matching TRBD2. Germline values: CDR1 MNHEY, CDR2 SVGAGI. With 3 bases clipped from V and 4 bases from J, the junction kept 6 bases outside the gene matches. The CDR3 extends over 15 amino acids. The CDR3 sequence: CASSYRGLAPYEQYF. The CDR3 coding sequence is TGTGCCAGCAGTTATCGGGGACTAGCGCCATACGAGCAGTACTTC.

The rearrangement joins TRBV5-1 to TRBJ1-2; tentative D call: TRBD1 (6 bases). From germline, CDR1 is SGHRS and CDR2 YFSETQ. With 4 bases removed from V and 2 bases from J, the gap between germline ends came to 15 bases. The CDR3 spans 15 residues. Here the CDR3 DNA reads TGCGCCAGCAGCACCTCCGGGACAACCAACTATGGCTACACCTTC. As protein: CASSTSGTTNYGYTF.

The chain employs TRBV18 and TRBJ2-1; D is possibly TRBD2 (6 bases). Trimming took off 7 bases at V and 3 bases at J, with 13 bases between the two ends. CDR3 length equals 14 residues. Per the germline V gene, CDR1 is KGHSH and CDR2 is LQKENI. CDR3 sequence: CASFRDSVYNEQFF. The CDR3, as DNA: TGTGCCAGCTTCCGGGACTCCGTCTACAATGAGCAGTTCTTC. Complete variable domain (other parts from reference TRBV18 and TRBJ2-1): NAGVMQNPRHLVRRRGQEARLRCSPMKGHSHVYWYRQLPEEGLKFMVYLQKENIIDESGMPKERFSAEFPKEGPSILRIQQVVRGDSAAYFCASFRDSVYNEQFFGPGTRLTVL.

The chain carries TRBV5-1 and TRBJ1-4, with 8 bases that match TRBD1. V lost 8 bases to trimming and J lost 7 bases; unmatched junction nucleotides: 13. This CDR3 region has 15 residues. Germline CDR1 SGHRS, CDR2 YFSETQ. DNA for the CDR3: TGCGCCAGACAACGACAGGGGACAACGAGTGAAAAACTGTTTTTT. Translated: CARQRQGTTSEKLFF.

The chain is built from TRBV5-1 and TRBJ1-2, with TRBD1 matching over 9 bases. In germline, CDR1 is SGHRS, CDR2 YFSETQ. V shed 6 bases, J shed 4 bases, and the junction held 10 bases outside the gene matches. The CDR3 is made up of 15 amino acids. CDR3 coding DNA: TGCGCCAGCAACCCCGGGACAGGGAGCTTCTATGGCTACACCTTC. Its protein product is CASNPGTGSFYGYTF.

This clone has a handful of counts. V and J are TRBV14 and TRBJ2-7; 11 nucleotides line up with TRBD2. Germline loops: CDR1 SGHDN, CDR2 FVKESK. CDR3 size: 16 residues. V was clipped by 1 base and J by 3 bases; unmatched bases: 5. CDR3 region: CASSQAGGLAGYEQYF. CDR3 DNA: TGTGCCAGCAGCCAAGCCGGCGGACTAGCGGGCTACGAGCAGTACTTC.

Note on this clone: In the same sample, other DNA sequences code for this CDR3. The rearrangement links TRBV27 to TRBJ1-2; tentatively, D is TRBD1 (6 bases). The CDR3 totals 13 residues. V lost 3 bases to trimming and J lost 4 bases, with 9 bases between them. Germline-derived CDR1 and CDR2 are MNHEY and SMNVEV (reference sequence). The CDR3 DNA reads TGTGCCAGCAGTTTTACAGGGAGCTATGGCTACACCTTC. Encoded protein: CASSFTGSYGYTF.

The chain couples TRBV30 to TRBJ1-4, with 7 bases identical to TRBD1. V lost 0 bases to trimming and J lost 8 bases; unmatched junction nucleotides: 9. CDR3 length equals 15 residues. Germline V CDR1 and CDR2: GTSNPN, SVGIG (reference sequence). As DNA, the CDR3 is TGTGCCTGGAGTGTTCTGAGGGGGCCGGGGGAAAAACTGTTTTTT. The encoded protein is CAWSVLRGPGEKLFF.

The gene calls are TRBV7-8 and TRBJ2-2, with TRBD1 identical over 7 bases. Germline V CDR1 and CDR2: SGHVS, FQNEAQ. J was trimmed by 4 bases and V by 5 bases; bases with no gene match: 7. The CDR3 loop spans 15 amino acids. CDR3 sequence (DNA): TGTGCCAGCAGCCGAGGGGGCGCGAGCACCGGGGAGCTGTTTTTT. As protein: CASSRGGASTGELFF. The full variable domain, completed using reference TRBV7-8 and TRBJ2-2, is GAGVSQSPRYKVAKRGQDVALRCDPISGHVSLFWYQQALGQGPEFLTYFQNEAQLDKSGLPSDRFFAERPEGSVSTLKIQRTQQEDSAVYLCASSRGGASTGELFFGEGSRLTVL.

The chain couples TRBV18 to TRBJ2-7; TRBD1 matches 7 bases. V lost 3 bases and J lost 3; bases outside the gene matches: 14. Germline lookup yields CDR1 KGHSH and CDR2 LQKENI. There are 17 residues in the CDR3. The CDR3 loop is CASSPTAIGQALYEQYF. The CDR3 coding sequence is TGTGCCAGCTCACCGACGGCAATTGGACAGGCTCTCTACGAGCAGTACTTC.

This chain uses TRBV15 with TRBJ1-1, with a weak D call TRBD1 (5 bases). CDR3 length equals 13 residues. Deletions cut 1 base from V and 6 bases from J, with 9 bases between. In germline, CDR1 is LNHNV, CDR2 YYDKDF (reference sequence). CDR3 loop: CATSRGGGAEAFF. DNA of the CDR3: TGTGCCACCAGCAGAGGGGGCGGGGCTGAAGCTTTCTTT.